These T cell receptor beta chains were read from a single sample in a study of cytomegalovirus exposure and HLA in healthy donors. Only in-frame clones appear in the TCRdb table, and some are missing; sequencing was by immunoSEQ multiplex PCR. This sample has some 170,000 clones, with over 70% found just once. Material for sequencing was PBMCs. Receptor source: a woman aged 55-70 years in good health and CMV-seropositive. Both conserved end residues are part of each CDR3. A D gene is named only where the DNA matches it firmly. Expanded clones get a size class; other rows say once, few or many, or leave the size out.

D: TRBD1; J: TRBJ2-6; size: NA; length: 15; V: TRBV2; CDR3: CASRAGGSGANGLTF; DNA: TGTGCCAGCAGGGCAGGGGGTTCTGGGGCCAACGGCCTGACTTTC
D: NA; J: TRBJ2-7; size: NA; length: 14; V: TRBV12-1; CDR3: CASSLDRATYEQYF; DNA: TGTGCCAGCAGCTTGGACAGGGCCACCTACGAGCAGTACTTC
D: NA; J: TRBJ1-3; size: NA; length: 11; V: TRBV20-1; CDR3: CSASIGGTIYF; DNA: TGCAGTGCTAGTATCGGGGGCACCATATATTTT
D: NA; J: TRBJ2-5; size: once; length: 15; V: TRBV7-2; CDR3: CASSLGPAPGETQYF; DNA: TGTGCCAGCAGCTTAGGTCCCGCTCCCGGAGAGACCCAGTACTTC
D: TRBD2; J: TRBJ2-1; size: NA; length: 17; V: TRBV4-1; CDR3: CASSQESGTSGGLRTFF; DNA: TGCGCCAGCAGCCAAGAGAGTGGTACTAGCGGGGGGTTAAGAACGTTCTTC
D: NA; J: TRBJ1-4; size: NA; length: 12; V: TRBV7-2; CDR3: CASSLGPEKLFF; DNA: TGTGCCAGCAGCTTAGGGCCGGAAAAACTGTTTTTT
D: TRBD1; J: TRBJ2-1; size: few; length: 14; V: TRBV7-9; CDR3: CASSLGDRDNEQFF; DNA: TGTGCCAGCAGTCTTGGAGACAGGGACAATGAGCAGTTCTTC
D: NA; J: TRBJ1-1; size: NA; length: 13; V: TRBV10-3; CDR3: CAINRGVGTEAFF; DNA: TGTGCCATCAACCGAGGAGTGGGCACTGAAGCTTTCTTT
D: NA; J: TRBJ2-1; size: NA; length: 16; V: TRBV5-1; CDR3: CASSLGTGMGYNEQFF; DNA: TGCGCCAGCAGCTTGGGCACGGGGATGGGGTACAATGAGCAGTTCTTC
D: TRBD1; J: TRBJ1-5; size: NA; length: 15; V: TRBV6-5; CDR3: CASSQTRGPTQPQHF; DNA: TGTGCCAGCAGCCAAACCAGGGGGCCAACTCAGCCCCAGCATTTT
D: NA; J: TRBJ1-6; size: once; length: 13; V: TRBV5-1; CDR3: CASSLVRDSPLHF; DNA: TGCGCCAGCAGCTTGGTGAGGGATTCACCCCTCCACTTT
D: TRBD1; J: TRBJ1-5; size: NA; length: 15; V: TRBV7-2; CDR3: CASSIPGTGNQPQHF; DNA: TGTGCCAGCAGCATACCAGGGACAGGGAATCAGCCCCAGCATTTT
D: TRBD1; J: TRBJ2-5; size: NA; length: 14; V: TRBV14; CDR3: CASRPSGGRETQYF; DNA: TGTGCCAGCAGACCATCAGGGGGTCGGGAGACCCAGTACTTC
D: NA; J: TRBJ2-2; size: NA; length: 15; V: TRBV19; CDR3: CASSTGHANTGELFF; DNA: TGTGCCAGTAGTACGGGACACGCGAACACCGGGGAGCTGTTTTTT
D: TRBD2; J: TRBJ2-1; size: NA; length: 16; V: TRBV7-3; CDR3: CASSFPGTSGSNEQFF; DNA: TGTGCCAGCAGCTTCCCTGGGACTAGCGGGAGCAATGAGCAGTTCTTC
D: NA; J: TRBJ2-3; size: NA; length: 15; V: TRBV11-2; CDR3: CASSFLGGLTDTQYF; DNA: TGTGCCAGCAGCTTTTTGGGGGGTCTCACAGATACGCAGTATTTT
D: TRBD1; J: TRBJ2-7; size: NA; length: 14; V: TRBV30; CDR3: CAWTSDRGLYEQYF; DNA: TGTGCCTGGACCTCCGACAGGGGGCTCTACGAGCAGTACTTC
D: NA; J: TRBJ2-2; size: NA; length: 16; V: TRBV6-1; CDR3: CASSVGGLLNTGELFF; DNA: TGTGCCAGCAGTGTGGGGGGACTTCTGAACACCGGGGAGCTGTTTTTT
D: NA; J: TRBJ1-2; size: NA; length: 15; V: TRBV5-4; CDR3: CASSLRKASNYGYTF; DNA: TGTGCCAGCAGCCTACGAAAAGCTTCTAACTATGGCTACACCTTC
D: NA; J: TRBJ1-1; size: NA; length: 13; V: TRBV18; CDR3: CASSGGMNTEAFF; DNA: TGTGCCAGCTCGGGAGGAATGAACACTGAAGCTTTCTTT
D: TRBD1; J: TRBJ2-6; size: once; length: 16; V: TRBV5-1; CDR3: CASSLGDSSGANVLTF; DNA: TGCGCCAGCAGCTTGGGGGACAGCTCTGGGGCCAACGTCCTGACTTTC
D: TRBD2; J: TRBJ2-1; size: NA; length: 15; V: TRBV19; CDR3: CASSIRLAAYNEQFF; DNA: TGTGCCAGTAGTATTCGACTAGCGGCCTACAATGAGCAGTTCTTC
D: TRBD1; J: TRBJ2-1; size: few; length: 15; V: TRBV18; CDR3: CASSHPGQENNEQFF; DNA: TGTGCCAGCTCACACCCGGGACAGGAGAACAATGAGCAGTTCTTC